Detailed here is one TCR beta chain. The data stem from a study of shared clonotypes between healthy human individuals. Per the germline V gene, CDR1 is MNHNS and CDR2 is SASEGT. Trimming stripped 9 bases from V and 8 bases from J, with 7 bases between. The CDR3 loop spans 9 amino acids. Deep level was the assay's run setting. The repertoire was sequenced with immunoSEQ multiplex PCR; TCRdb's copy has only in-frame clones and lacks some. Of 2 million to 2.5 million clones listed, approximately 95% are singletons. Input material: naive CD4+ T cells from PBMCs. The subset here: CD45RA+ positively selected. The receptor was isolated from a man aged 18-30 years in good health. Some clones in this sample may be carry-over from other donors' samples. The chain employs TRBV6-1 and TRBJ1-1; perhaps TRBD1 as D (5 bases). DNA of the CDR3: TGTGCCAGTGCAGGGGAAGCTTTCTTT. It codes for CASAGEAFF.